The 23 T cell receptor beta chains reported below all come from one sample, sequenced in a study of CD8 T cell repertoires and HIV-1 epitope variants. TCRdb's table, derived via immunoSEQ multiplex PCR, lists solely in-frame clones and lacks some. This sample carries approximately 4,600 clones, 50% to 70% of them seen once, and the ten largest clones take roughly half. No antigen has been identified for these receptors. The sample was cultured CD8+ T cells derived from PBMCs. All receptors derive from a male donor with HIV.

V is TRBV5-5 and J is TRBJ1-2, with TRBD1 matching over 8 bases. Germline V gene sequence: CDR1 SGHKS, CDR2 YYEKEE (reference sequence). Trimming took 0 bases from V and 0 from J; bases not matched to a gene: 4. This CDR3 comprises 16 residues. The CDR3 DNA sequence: TGTGCCAGCAGCTTGGTGGGACAGGAGACTAACTATGGCTACACCTTC. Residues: CASSLVGQETNYGYTF.

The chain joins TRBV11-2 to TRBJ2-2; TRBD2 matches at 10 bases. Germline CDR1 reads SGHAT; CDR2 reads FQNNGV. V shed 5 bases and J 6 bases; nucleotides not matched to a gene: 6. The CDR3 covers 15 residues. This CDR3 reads CASSPLAGVSGELFF. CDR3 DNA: TGTGCCAGCAGCCCCCTAGCGGGAGTATCCGGGGAGCTGTTTTTT.

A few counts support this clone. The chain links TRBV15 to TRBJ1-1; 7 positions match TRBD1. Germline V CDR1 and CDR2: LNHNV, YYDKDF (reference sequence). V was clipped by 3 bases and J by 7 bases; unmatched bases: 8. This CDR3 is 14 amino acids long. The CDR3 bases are TGTGCCACCAGCAGGTCCCGTGGGACAGATGAAGCTTTCTTT. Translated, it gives CATSRSRGTDEAFF.

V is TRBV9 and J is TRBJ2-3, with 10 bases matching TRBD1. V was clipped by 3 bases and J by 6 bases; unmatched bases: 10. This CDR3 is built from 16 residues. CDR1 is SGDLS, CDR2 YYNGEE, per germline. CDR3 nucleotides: TGTGCCAGCAGCGGATCTAGGGGACAGGGGATTGATACGCAGTATTTT. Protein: CASSGSRGQGIDTQYF.

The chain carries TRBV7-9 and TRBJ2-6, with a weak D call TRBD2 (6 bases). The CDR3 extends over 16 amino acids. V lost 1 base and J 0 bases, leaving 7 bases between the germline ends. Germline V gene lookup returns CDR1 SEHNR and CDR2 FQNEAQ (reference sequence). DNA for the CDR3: TGTGCCAGCAGCTTAGTTAGCGGCTCTGGGGCCAACGTCCTGACTTTC. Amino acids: CASSLVSGSGANVLTF.

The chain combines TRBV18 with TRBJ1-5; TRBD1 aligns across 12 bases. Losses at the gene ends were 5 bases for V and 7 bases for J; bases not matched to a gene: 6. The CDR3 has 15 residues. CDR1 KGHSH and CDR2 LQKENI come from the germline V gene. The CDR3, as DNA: TGTGCCAGCTCAGCGTCGGGACAGGGGGCCCAGCCCCAGCATTTT. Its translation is CASSASGQGAQPQHF.

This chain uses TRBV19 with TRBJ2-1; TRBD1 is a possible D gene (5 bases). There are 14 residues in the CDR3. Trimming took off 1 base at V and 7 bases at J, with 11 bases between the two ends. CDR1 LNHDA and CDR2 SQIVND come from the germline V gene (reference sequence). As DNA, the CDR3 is TGTGCCAGTAGTATAGTTCAGGGTGAAAATGAGCAGTTCTTC. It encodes CASSIVQGENEQFF.

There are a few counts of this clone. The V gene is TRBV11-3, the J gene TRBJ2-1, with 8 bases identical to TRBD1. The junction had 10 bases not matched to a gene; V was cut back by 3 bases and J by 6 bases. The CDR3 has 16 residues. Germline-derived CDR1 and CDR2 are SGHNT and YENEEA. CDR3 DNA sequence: TGTGCCAGCAGCTTCCAGGGAGGACAGGGAGTCAATGAGCAGTTCTTC. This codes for CASSFQGGQGVNEQFF.

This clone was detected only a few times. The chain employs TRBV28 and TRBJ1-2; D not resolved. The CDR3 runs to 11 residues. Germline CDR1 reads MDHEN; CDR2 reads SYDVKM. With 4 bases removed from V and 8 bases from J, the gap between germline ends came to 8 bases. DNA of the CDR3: TGTGCCAGCAGTTCGGCGAGGGGCTACACCTTC. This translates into CASSSARGYTF.

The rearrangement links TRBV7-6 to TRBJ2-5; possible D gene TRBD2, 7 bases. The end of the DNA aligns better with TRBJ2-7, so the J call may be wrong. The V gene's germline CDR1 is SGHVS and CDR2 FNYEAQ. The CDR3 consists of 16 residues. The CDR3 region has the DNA TGTGCCAGCAGCCCTACCGCGGGGGCTGACTCCTACGAGCAGTACTTC. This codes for CASSPTAGADSYEQYF.

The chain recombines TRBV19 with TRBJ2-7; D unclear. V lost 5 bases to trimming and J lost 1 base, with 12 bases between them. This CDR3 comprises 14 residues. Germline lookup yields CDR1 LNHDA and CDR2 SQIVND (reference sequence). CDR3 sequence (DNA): TGTGCCAGTAGTCCCTCGGACGGATCCTACGAGCAGTACTTC. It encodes CASSPSDGSYEQYF.

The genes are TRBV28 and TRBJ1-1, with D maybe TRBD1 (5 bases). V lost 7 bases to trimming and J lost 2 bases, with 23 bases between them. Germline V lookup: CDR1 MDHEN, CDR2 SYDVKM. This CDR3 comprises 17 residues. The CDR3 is CASTPGLGGGGNTEAFF. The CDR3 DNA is TGTGCCAGCACCCCCGGTCTGGGTGGGGGTGGCAACACTGAAGCTTTCTTT.

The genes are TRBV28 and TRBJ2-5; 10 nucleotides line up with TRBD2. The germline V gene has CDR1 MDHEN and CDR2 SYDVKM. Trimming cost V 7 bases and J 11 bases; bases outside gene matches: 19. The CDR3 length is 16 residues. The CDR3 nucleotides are TGTGCCAGCAAGGCAACTAGCGGGACGAGTTTCTGGGAGCAGTACTTC. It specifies CASKATSGTSFWEQYF. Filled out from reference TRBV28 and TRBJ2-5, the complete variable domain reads DVKVTQSSRYLVKRTGEKVFLECVQDMDHENMFWYRQDPGLGLRLIYFSYDVKMKEKGDIPEGYSVSREKKERFSLILESASTNQTSMYLCASKATSGTSFWEQYFGPGTRLLVL.

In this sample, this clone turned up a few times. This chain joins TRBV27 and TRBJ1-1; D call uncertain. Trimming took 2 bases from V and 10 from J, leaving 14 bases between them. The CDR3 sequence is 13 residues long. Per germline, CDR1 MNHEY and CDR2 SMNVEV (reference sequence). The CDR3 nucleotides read TGTGCCAGCAGTTTACCCGGCGGGGTCGGAGCTTTCTTT. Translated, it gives CASSLPGGVGAFF.

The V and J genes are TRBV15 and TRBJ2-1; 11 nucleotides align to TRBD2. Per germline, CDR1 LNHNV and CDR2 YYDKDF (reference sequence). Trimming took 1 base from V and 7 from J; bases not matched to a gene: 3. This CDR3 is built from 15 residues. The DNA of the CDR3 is TGTGCCACCAGCAGAGGTATAGCGGGGGGGAATGAGCAGTTCTTC. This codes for CATSRGIAGGNEQFF.

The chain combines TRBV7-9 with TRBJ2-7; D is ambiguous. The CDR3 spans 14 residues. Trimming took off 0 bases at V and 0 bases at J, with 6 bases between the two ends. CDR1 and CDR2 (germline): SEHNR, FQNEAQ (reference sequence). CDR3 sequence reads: CASSLAGNSYEQYF. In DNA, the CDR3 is TGTGCCAGCAGCTTAGCGGGGAACTCCTACGAGCAGTACTTC. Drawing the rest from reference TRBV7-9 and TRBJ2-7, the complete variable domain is DTGVSQNPRHKITKRGQNVTFRCDPISEHNRLYWYRQTLGQGPEFLTYFQNEAQLEKSRLLSDRFSAERPKGSFSTLEIQRTEQGDSAMYLCASSLAGNSYEQYFGPGTRLTVT.

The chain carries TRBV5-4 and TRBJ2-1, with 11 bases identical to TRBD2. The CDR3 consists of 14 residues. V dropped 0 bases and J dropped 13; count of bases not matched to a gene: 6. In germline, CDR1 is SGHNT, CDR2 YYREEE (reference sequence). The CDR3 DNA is TGTGCCAGCAGCTTGGATACTAGCGGGAGCGAACAGTTCTTC. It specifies CASSLDTSGSEQFF.

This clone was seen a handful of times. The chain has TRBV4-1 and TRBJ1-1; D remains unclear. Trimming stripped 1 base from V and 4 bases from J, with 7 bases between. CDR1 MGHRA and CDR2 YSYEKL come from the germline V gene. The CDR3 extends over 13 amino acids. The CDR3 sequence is CASSQGGSTEAFF. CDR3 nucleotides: TGCGCCAGCAGCCAAGGAGGGAGCACTGAAGCTTTCTTT.

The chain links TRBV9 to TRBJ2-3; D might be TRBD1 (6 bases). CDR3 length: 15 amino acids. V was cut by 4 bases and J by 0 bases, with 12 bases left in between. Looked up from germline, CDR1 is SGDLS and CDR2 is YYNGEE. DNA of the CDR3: TGTGCCAGCAGCTCCGGGGACATCAGCACAGATACGCAGTATTTT. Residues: CASSSGDISTDTQYF.

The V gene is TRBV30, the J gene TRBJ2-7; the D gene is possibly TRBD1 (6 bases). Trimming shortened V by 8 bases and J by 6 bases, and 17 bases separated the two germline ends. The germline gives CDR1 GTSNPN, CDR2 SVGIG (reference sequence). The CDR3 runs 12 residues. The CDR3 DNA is TGTGCCGGGGACCTCACAGGGTCCGAGCAGTACTTC. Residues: CAGDLTGSEQYF.

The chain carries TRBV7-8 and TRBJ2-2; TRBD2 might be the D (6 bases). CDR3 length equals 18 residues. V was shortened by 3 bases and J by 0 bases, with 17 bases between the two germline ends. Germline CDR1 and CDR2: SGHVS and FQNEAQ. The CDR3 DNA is TGTGCCAGCAGCTTCCCCCTAGCGACGGACGCGAACACCGGGGAGCTGTTTTTT. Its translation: CASSFPLATDANTGELFF.

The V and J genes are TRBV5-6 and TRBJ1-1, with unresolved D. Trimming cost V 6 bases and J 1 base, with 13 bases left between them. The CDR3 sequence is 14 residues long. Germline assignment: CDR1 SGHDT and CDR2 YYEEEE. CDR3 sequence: CASTSPGANTEAFF. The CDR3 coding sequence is TGTGCCAGCACCTCCCCCGGAGCGAACACTGAAGCTTTCTTT.

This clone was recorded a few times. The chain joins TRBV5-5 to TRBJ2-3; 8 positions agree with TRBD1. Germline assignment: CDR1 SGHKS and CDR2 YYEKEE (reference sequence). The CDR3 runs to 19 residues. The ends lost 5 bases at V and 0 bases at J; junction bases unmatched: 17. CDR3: CASSLLPGQGAESTDTQYF. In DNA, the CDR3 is TGTGCCAGCAGTCTTCTTCCCGGTCAGGGGGCGGAAAGCACAGATACGCAGTATTTT.